Described below is a single T cell receptor (beta chain) sequence and its context. This clonotype was counted a few times. Its antigen specificity is not known. Nothing much larger sits one base from this clone, and base qualities are not available. This entry is derived from a study of T cells in Graves' hyperthyroidism and ophthalmopathy (dated by TCRdb to about 2019). Looking at the study overall: Peripheral blood was sampled at the time of initial diagnosis, prior to any treatment. To identify TCR V-J signatures that set the groups apart, the researchers used a discovery cohort of 100 patients, made up of 40 to 45 with Graves' ophthalmopathy and 55 to 65 with stable Graves' hyperthyroidism. An independent validation cohort of under 20 hyperthyroidism patients and about 16 patients who later progressed to ophthalmopathy tested prospective prediction of ophthalmopathy. The approximately 100 discovery patients were randomly split 7:3 into training and test sets. In more than 5 Graves' hyperthyroidism patients, the study also compared T-cell repertoires from thyroid tissue with T-cell repertoires from blood. After blood sampling, hyperthyroidism patients were treated with methimazole at a starting dose of 30 mg daily, and ophthalmopathy patients were treated with high-dose intravenous methylprednisolone. The paper describes TCR Vbeta CDR3 sequencing of around 130 peripheral blood samples, made up of 40 to 45 ophthalmopathy patients, some 76 hyperthyroidism patients and 17 progressor patients. Results the study describes overall, beyond this receptor: Most expanded thyroid clonotypes (frequency above 0.001) were also found in blood, which suggests that blood repertoires may mirror thyroid immune responses. In cross-validation, a model built on a 13 V-J signature told ophthalmopathy apart from stable hyperthyroidism with approximately 90% sensitivity and approximately 84% specificity, and in testing the same model reached 80%/75%. Sample size was not statistically predetermined, and investigators were not blinded to group allocation. In validation, the model predicted progression to ophthalmopathy a median of roughly 6.2 months before onset, with 70% to 71% sensitivity and roughly 77% specificity.

TCR beta CDR3 regions were amplified from RNA transcripts. The TCR CDR3 was subjected to a first round of RT-PCR using the HTBI primer set and the Qiagen OneStep RT-PCR kit. Libraries were constructed in a second round of multiplex PCR, after which size selection and purification were carried out. Libraries were sequenced paired-end with 100 bp reads on an Illumina HiSeq2000. Under the source paper's analysis protocol: SOAPnuke was used to process the raw data, throwing out any read that contained adapters or uncalled bases, had a mean Phred below 15, or lacked an exact constant-primer or identifier match. COPE v1.2.5 was used to merge high-quality paired reads, and clonotypes were defined as unique nucleotide sequences. MiTCR v1.1 was used to align clonotypes to the IMGT TRBV, TRBD and TRBJ reference segments. The analysis included only V-J combinations with a frequency above 0.0001, which together covered 98% to 99.2% of the repertoires. A TCS score was defined as the ratio between F50 (clonal expansion) and ExV (chaos), using BLOSUM62-based TCRdist between CDR3 peptides within each V-J. Welch's t-statistics and random forest reduced roughly 500 V-J features to roughly 13, which were used in a naive Bayes classifier (R e1071). The raw public data were reprocessed by TCRdb itself: fastp quality trimming at Q25, MiXCR clonotype calling, in-frame beta chains only. Each CDR3 protein gets just one entry, which takes the most common genes and DNA from the rows behind it. The V and J calls were not made by the authors but by TCRdb's processing. The sample table contains around 560,000 distinct CDR3 sequences; only one count was recorded for approximately 15% of them. 18% of the sample rests with the top ten.

A patient counted as having stable Graves' hyperthyroidism if no progression to ophthalmopathy occurred over 18 months of follow-up. Hyperthyroidism patients were newly diagnosed, had a disease duration of under 2 months, and were aged 18 to 65 years. Any patient with an uncontrolled infection, another autoimmune disease, pregnancy or lactation was excluded. Diagnoses were established on the basis of clinical symptoms, serum thyroxine and TRAb, thyroid ultrasound, and orbital computed tomography. Ficoll-Paque density gradient centrifugation was used to isolate PBMCs from around 9.1 ml of fresh peripheral blood. Total RNA was extracted with Trizol reagent, and quality was checked on an Agilent 2100 Bioanalyzer. V is reduced by 10 bases and J by 7 bases, leaving a spacing of 14 bases between them. Its CDR3 holds 12 amino acids, cysteine through phenylalanine. Only the CDR3 part of the read is kept: 36 bases, read in frame from the first base.

The sequenced sample consisted of blood. This sequence uses TRBV12-3 or TRBV12-4 and TRBJ1-5, with the D segment identity uncertain. This receptor was obtained from a young woman with Graves' hyperthyroidism. The DNA sequence is TGTGCCACCGTACGGGGAGGACAGCCCCAGCATTTT. It translates to CATVRGGQPQHF.